A single sample gave rise to the 21 T cell receptor beta chains below, sequenced in a study of cytomegalovirus exposure and HLA in healthy donors. Repertoires were generated with immunoSEQ multiplex PCR, while TCRdb's copy carries only in-frame clones and drops some. The sample consists of more than 250,000 clones, less than 95% of them appearing once. Sequencing was done on a sample of PBMCs. The receptors originated from a woman in her 30s in good health and CMV-seronegative.

The J gene is TRBJ1-1, the V gene TRBV19; no reliable D call. V was clipped by 3 bases and J by 2 bases, with 10 bases between them. In germline, CDR1 is LNHDA, CDR2 SQIVND (reference sequence). CDR3 length: 14 amino acids. CDR3 in amino acids: CASSIKHTNTEAFF. Written as DNA, the CDR3 is TGTGCCAGTAGTATTAAGCACACTAACACTGAAGCTTTCTTT.

This clone was picked up one time. The chain is built from TRBV5-4 and TRBJ2-2; 12 bases fit TRBD1. The CDR3 extends over 15 amino acids. Germline CDR1 is SGHNT and CDR2 is YYREEE (reference sequence). The V gene end was trimmed by 6 bases and the J gene end by 7 bases; junction bases not matched to a gene: 7. CDR3 nucleotides: TGTGCCAGCAAGGGACAGGGGGCAGTTGACGGGGAGCTGTTTTTT. It specifies CASKGQGAVDGELFF.

This clone has just one count. The V and J genes are TRBV6-6 and TRBJ2-3, with D possibly matching TRBD1 (5 bases). This CDR3 region has 12 residues. CDR1 is MNHNY and CDR2 is SVGAGI in the germline V gene (reference sequence). Trimming cost V 5 bases and J 2 bases, with 5 bases left between them. The chain's CDR3 is CASSGHTDTQYF. CDR3 coding DNA: TGTGCCAGCAGTGGACACACAGATACGCAGTATTTT.

Turning to this clone: Other DNA sequences of this sample code for an identical CDR3. CDR3 DNA sequence: TGTGCCAGCAGTTACGGACAGGGGCCCTACGAGCAGTACTTC. It encodes CASSYGQGPYEQYF. The chain has TRBV6-5 and TRBJ2-7, with 9 bases lining up with TRBD1. This CDR3 comprises 14 residues. CDR1 is MNHEY and CDR2 is SVGAGI in the germline V gene. With 2 bases clipped from V and 2 bases from J, the junction kept 1 base outside the gene matches.

This rearrangement joins TRBV4-2 to TRBJ2-7; D not certain. The V gene lost 0 bases and the J gene lost 6 bases, with 12 bases spanning the gap. This CDR3 contains 14 residues. Germline V lookup: CDR1 LGHNA, CDR2 YNFKEQ. In DNA form, the CDR3 reads TGTGCCAGCAGCCAAGATCGGCTGTCGGGCGAGCAGTACTTC. Amino acid sequence: CASSQDRLSGEQYF.

The chain combines TRBV2 with TRBJ2-6; no definite D call. The CDR3 totals 18 residues. CDR1 and CDR2 (germline): SNHLY, FYNNEI. Trimming cost V 8 bases and J 0 bases, with 20 bases left between them. The CDR3 nucleotides are TGTGCCAGCTTATTCGACACGATAAGCCCCTCTGGGGCCAACGTCCTGACTTTC. Translation: CASLFDTISPSGANVLTF.

This chain connects TRBV10-3 to TRBJ2-7; D is unclear. There are 14 residues in the CDR3. The ends were cut back, 0 bases at V and 5 bases at J, with 11 bases in the middle. Germline V lookup: CDR1 ENHRY, CDR2 SYGVKD. The CDR3 DNA reads TGTGCCATCAGTGAGTCGTCAGGATTCGACGAGCAGTACTTC. Protein: CAISESSGFDEQYF.

Note on this clone: The sample has other DNA sequences that encode this CDR3 too. The chain uses TRBV6-5 and TRBJ2-2; no clear D gene. With 0 bases removed from V and 8 bases from J, the gap between germline ends came to 4 bases. The CDR3 covers 12 residues. Germline loops: CDR1 MNHEY, CDR2 SVGAGI. CDR3 sequence (DNA): TGTGCCAGCAGTTACTCTAGAGGGGAGCTGTTTTTT. Amino acid sequence: CASSYSRGELFF.

The CDR3 is CASSDSFREQYF. The CDR3 bases are TGTGCCAGCAGTGATAGTTTTCGGGAGCAGTACTTC. This chain links TRBV25-1 with TRBJ2-7, with no clear D. V was pared by 3 bases and J by 7 bases, with 10 bases between. The CDR3 sequence is 12 residues long. The germline gives CDR1 MGHDK, CDR2 SYGVNS.

About this clone: Within the sample, other DNA sequences also encode this same CDR3. J is TRBJ2-7 and V is TRBV7-8; D is uncertain. CDR1 is SGHVS, CDR2 FQNEAQ, per germline. V was trimmed by 4 bases and J by 4 bases, leaving 5 bases between them. The CDR3 is 11 amino acids. CDR3 coding DNA: TGTGCCAGCAGCTCGTATTACGAGCAGTACTTC. Translation: CASSSYYEQYF.

V usage is TRBV7-2 and J usage is TRBJ2-1; the D gene is possibly TRBD1 (5 bases). Germline V gene lookup returns CDR1 SGHTA and CDR2 FQGNSA. With 4 bases removed from V and 5 bases from J, the gap between germline ends came to 18 bases. The CDR3 runs to 16 residues. The CDR3 loop is CASSSLRVPLDNEQFF. For the CDR3, the DNA is TGTGCCAGCAGCTCTCTCAGGGTTCCCCTTGACAATGAGCAGTTCTTC.

This chain uses TRBV4-3 with TRBJ2-7; D perhaps matches TRBD1 (6 bases). Germline CDR1 is LGHNA and CDR2 is YSLEER. The CDR3 extends over 14 amino acids. V was trimmed by 1 base and J by 3 bases, leaving 10 bases between them. The CDR3 sequence: CASSQGTGHYEQYF. The DNA of the CDR3 is TGCGCCAGCAGCCAAGGTACAGGGCACTACGAGCAGTACTTC.

This chain joins TRBV14 and TRBJ1-5; possible D gene TRBD1, 6 bases. V shed 5 bases and J shed 6 bases, with 14 bases lying between them. The CDR3 loop spans 14 amino acids. CDR1 is SGHDN and CDR2 is FVKESK in the germline V gene. The CDR3 region is CASSKGGAGQPQHF. CDR3 in DNA: TGTGCCAGCAGCAAGGGGGGGGCTGGTCAGCCCCAGCATTTT.

The chain has TRBV18 and TRBJ2-3; D is unclear. Germline CDR1 reads KGHSH; CDR2 reads LQKENI. The CDR3 spans 14 residues. Trimming left V 5 bases short and J 2 bases short, with 11 bases between. In nucleotides, the CDR3 is TGTGCCAGCTCATCAACGGGTTTCACAGATACGCAGTATTTT. Residues: CASSSTGFTDTQYF.

The chain employs TRBV9 and TRBJ2-5, with D possibly being TRBD1 (5 bases). Trimming shortened V by 0 bases and J by 1 base, and 13 bases separated the two germline ends. The CDR3 spans 16 residues. Per the germline V gene, CDR1 is SGDLS and CDR2 is YYNGEE. Written as DNA, the CDR3 is TGTGCCAGCAGCGTAGAACAGGCCGAGATCCAAGAGACCCAGTACTTC. It encodes CASSVEQAEIQETQYF.

The rearrangement joins TRBV4-1 to TRBJ2-7, with 8 bases identical to TRBD1. The germline CDR1 and CDR2 sequences are MGHRA and YSYEKL. V lost 1 base, J lost 0 bases, and 2 bases stayed unmatched. The CDR3 sequence is 15 residues long. The CDR3 nucleotides read TGCGCCAGCAGCCAAGCCGACAGGGGCTCCTACGAGCAGTACTTC. Amino acid sequence: CASSQADRGSYEQYF.

The rearrangement links TRBV30 to TRBJ2-7, with 7 bases that match TRBD1. V dropped 1 base and J dropped 1; count of bases not matched to a gene: 4. CDR1 GTSNPN and CDR2 SVGIG come from the germline V gene (reference sequence). The CDR3 is made up of 14 amino acids. CDR3 sequence reads: CAWSGQGESYEQYF. The CDR3 DNA follows: TGTGCCTGGAGTGGACAGGGCGAATCCTACGAGCAGTACTTC.

V is TRBV2 and J is TRBJ2-3; D is undetermined. This CDR3 has 17 residues. Between the trimmed V and J ends, which lost 3 bases and 4 bases, there was a span of 20 bases. Germline CDR1 SNHLY, CDR2 FYNNEI. CDR3: CASSDPPTFGGADTQYF. As DNA, the CDR3 is TGTGCCAGCAGTGACCCACCCACCTTCGGTGGGGCAGATACGCAGTATTTT.

The chain carries TRBV18 and TRBJ1-5; 10 positions match TRBD1. This CDR3 has 15 residues. CDR1 KGHSH and CDR2 LQKENI come from the germline V gene. V gave up 3 bases and J gave up 5 bases; unmatched junction bases: 4. The CDR3 DNA is TGTGCCAGCTCACCCGGGACAGGGGATTATCAGCCCCAGCATTTT. This codes for CASSPGTGDYQPQHF. The full variable domain, completed using reference TRBV18 and TRBJ1-5, is NAGVMQNPRHLVRRRGQEARLRCSPMKGHSHVYWYRQLPEEGLKFMVYLQKENIIDESGMPKERFSAEFPKEGPSILRIQQVVRGDSAAYFCASSPGTGDYQPQHFGDGTRLSIL.

V and J are TRBV11-2 and TRBJ2-7; the D gene is possibly TRBD1 (5 bases). Trimming took off 2 bases at V and 6 bases at J, with 11 bases between the two ends. The CDR3 is 13 residues long. The germline CDR1 and CDR2 sequences are SGHAT and FQNNGV. In nucleotides, the CDR3 is TGTGCCAGCAGCTTATATAGGGGTGGCGAGCAGTACTTC. It specifies CASSLYRGGEQYF. The complete variable domain, with remaining parts taken from reference TRBV11-2 and TRBJ2-7, reads EAGVAQSPRYKIIEKRQSVAFWCNPISGHATLYWYQQILGQGPKLLIQFQNNGVVDDSQLPKDRFSAERLKGVDSTLKIQPAKLEDSAVYLCASSLYRGGEQYFGPGTRLTVT.

This sequence joins TRBV4-1 and TRBJ1-1; 10 positions agree with TRBD1. Losses at the gene ends were 0 bases for V and 3 bases for J; bases not matched to a gene: 7. Germline-derived CDR1 and CDR2 are MGHRA and YSYEKL. This CDR3 spans 17 amino acids. In DNA, the CDR3 is TGCGCCAGCAGCCAAGATTGGGACAGGGGTCCGTACACTGAAGCTTTCTTT. Its translation: CASSQDWDRGPYTEAFF.